This T cell receptor beta chain came from a study of T cell responses to AZD1222 COVID-19 vaccine. Study observations and caveats: Only a handful of individuals given AZD1222 were seropositive at baseline. In a largely white British group with more females than males, clonal diversity was possibly underestimated.

A word on this clone: Its target is unknown.

This CDR3 has 13 residues. Looked up from germline, CDR1 is SGHTA and CDR2 is FQGNSA. V was pared by 5 bases and J by 1 base, with 8 bases between. Produced via immunoSEQ multiplex PCR; TCRdb's table is partial and in-frame only. The data show approximately 150,000 clones, roughly 91% seen once. Sample: peripheral blood, taken on day 0 of AZD1222 vaccination. V gene TRBV7-2 combines with J gene TRBJ2-5; D not resolved. This receptor was taken from an adult in good health. The CDR3 region has the DNA TGTGCCAGCAGCAACCGGGCCCAAGAGACCCAGTACTTC. Its translation is CASSNRAQETQYF.